This entry lists 11 T cell receptor beta chains sequenced from one sample in a study of shared clonotypes between healthy human individuals. Generated by immunoSEQ multiplex PCR, the TCRdb table keeps only in-frame clones and is missing some. This sample has millions of clones; over 85% occur once, and the top ten carry 0.1% to 0.15%. The specimen was naive CD4+ T cells sorted from blood. The subset is: CD45RA+ positively selected. These receptors were taken from a man aged 18 to 30 in good health.

V usage is TRBV11-1 and J usage is TRBJ1-1, with 7 bases aligning to TRBD1. This CDR3 comprises 14 residues. J was trimmed by 2 bases and V by 5 bases; bases with no gene match: 5. Germline V gene lookup returns CDR1 SGHAT and CDR2 FQDESV (reference sequence). The CDR3, as DNA: TGTGCCAGCAGCCACAGGGACAGTAACACTGAAGCTTTCTTT. Protein sequence: CASSHRDSNTEAFF.

The chain combines TRBV4-1 with TRBJ2-1, with 13 bases matching TRBD2. The germline V gene encodes CDR1 MGHRA and CDR2 YSYEKL. This CDR3 spans 18 amino acids. Trimming cost V 0 bases and J 8 bases; bases outside gene matches: 10. CDR3 bases: TGCGCCAGCAGCCAAGACAGGGGGACTAGCGGGATTGTGCATGAGCAGTTCTTC. Protein sequence: CASSQDRGTSGIVHEQFF.

This rearrangement joins TRBV28 to TRBJ1-2; D ambiguous. V lost 9 bases to trimming and J lost 0 bases, with 11 bases between them. The CDR3 length is 13 residues. The germline V gene has CDR1 MDHEN and CDR2 SYDVKM. CDR3 in DNA: TGTGCCAGTTATCGGGAAGCTAACTATGGCTACACCTTC. It encodes CASYREANYGYTF.

The V gene is TRBV7-2, the J gene TRBJ2-5, with 12 positions matching TRBD2. Germline lookup yields CDR1 SGHTA and CDR2 FQGNSA. The V and J ends lost 6 bases and 3 bases, in that order; junction bases with no gene match: 8. The CDR3 length is 16 residues. The CDR3 is CASSLLTSGSKETQYF. The CDR3, as DNA: TGTGCCAGCAGTTTACTGACTAGCGGGAGTAAAGAGACCCAGTACTTC.

This chain connects TRBV19 to TRBJ2-7, with D maybe TRBD1 (6 bases). The V gene's germline CDR1 is LNHDA and CDR2 SQIVND (reference sequence). There are 13 residues in the CDR3. The V end was cut by 4 bases, the J end by 6 bases, with 13 bases between. In DNA, the CDR3 is TGTGCCAGTAGTACCGGGACACCCTCCGAGCAGTACTTC. This encodes CASSTGTPSEQYF.

The chain links TRBV5-1 to TRBJ2-1; 9 positions agree with TRBD1. The CDR3 contains 14 residues. The germline V gene encodes CDR1 SGHRS and CDR2 YFSETQ. Losses at the gene ends were 4 bases for V and 8 bases for J; bases not matched to a gene: 7. This chain's CDR3 is CASSGGQGIHEQFF. CDR3 sequence (DNA): TGCGCCAGCAGCGGGGGACAGGGAATCCATGAGCAGTTCTTC. Looking up the rest from reference TRBV5-1 and TRBJ2-1 gives the full variable domain: KAGVTQTPRYLIKTRGQQVTLSCSPISGHRSVSWYQQTPGQGLQFLFEYFSETQRNKGNFPGRFSGRQFSNSRSEMNVSTLELGDSALYLCASSGGQGIHEQFFGPGTRLTVL.

V usage is TRBV14 and J usage is TRBJ2-3; D is possibly TRBD1 or TRBD2 (5 bases each). The V gene's germline CDR1 is SGHDN and CDR2 FVKESK. CDR3 size: 17 residues. V was clipped by 3 bases and J by 2 bases, with 18 bases between them. CDR3 residues: CASSQTGARTLTDTQYF. CDR3 DNA: TGTGCCAGCAGCCAGACCGGGGCCAGAACGCTCACAGATACGCAGTATTTT.

The chain links TRBV9 to TRBJ2-4; 11 bases fit TRBD1. With V trimmed by 3 bases and J by 5 bases, 10 bases remained unmatched. The CDR3 has 17 amino acids. Germline V lookup: CDR1 SGDLS, CDR2 YYNGEE. This CDR3 reads CASSARTGGARENIQYF. In DNA form, the CDR3 reads TGTGCCAGCAGCGCCCGGACAGGGGGCGCGAGGGAAAACATTCAGTACTTC.

In nucleotides, the CDR3 is TGTGCCTGGAGTGTACAAAGGGCCTTGGTGGGCGAGCAGTACTTC. It is translated as CAWSVQRALVGEQYF. This chain connects TRBV30 to TRBJ2-7; D unclear. Germline V gene data show CDR1 as GTSNPN and CDR2 as SVGIG (reference sequence). Trimming removed 0 bases at V and 6 bases at J, with 18 bases between. This CDR3 contains 15 residues. Using reference TRBV30 and TRBJ2-7 for the parts outside the CDR3, the full variable domain is SQTIHQWPATLVQPVGSPLSLECTVEGTSNPNLYWYRQAAGRGLQLLFYSVGIGQISSEVPQNLSASRPQDRQFILSSKKLLLSDSGFYLCAWSVQRALVGEQYFGPGTRLTVT.

Points on this clone: Within the sample, other DNA sequences also encode this same CDR3. The V and J genes are TRBV27 and TRBJ1-2; 9 bases map to TRBD1. The CDR3 loop spans 11 amino acids. CDR1 and CDR2 (germline): MNHEY, SMNVEV (reference sequence). V dropped 10 bases and J dropped 7; count of bases not matched to a gene: 4. CDR3 protein: CATGQGFGYTF. In nucleotides, the CDR3 is TGTGCCACCGGACAGGGGTTTGGCTACACCTTC.

CDR3 loop: CASSAVPGQGGTGELFF. The CDR3, as DNA: TGTGCCAGCAGCGCAGTACCGGGACAGGGGGGAACCGGGGAGCTGTTTTTT. V usage is TRBV7-6 and J usage is TRBJ2-2; 11 bases are a match to TRBD1. CDR1 and CDR2 from the germline V gene are SGHVS and FNYEAQ. The CDR3 has 17 residues. Losses at the gene ends were 5 bases for V and 5 bases for J; bases not matched to a gene: 10.